A selection of T cell receptor beta chains follows, all from one sample in a study of T cell responses to AZD1222 COVID-19 vaccine. Measured with immunoSEQ multiplex PCR; TCRdb has only the in-frame clones, and not every one. Of about 180,000 clones listed, about 90% are singletons. Source: peripheral blood, taken on day 0 of AZD1222 vaccination. Source of these receptors: an adult in good health. Both conserved end residues are part of each CDR3. D genes are given only for firm matches. Size tells how often a clone was seen (once, few, many) or the class of an expanded clone, and some rows leave it out.

>NA|TRBD1|TRBJ2-7|TRBV9
CASSGDSSYEQYF
TGTGCCAGCAGCGGGGACAGCTCATACGAGCAGTACTTC
>once|NA|TRBJ1-1|TRBV19
CATQDRGGSPEAFF
TGTGCCACTCAGGACCGGGGCGGGAGTCCTGAAGCTTTCTTT
>NA|NA|TRBJ1-2|TRBV2
CASSEDWGSYGYTF
TGTGCCAGCAGTGAAGATTGGGGGAGCTATGGCTACACCTTC
>NA|NA|TRBJ2-7|TRBV11-2
CASSLVRGSYEQYF
TGTGCCAGCAGCTTAGTCCGGGGATCCTACGAGCAGTACTTC
>NA|NA|TRBJ2-7|TRBV6-2/TRBV6-3
CASSYSDSSYEQYF
TGTGCCAGCAGTTACTCGGACAGCTCCTACGAGCAGTACTTC
>NA|NA|TRBJ1-1|TRBV11-2
CASSLVKTAEAFF
TGTGCCAGCAGCTTAGTAAAGACAGCTGAAGCTTTCTTT
>NA|NA|TRBJ2-7|TRBV5-5
CASSFATETYEQYF
TGTGCCAGCAGCTTCGCGACCGAGACCTACGAGCAGTACTTC
>once|NA|TRBJ2-7|TRBV5-5
CASIVDSYEQYF
TGTGCCAGCATCGTCGACAGCTACGAGCAGTACTTC
>NA|TRBD1|TRBJ1-2|TRBV7-2
CASSRTQGSGYTF
TGTGCCAGCAGCAGAACACAGGGGTCGGGCTACACCTTC
>NA|NA|TRBJ2-2|TRBV7-9
CASSLGQNTGELFF
TGTGCCAGCAGCTTGGGACAGAACACCGGGGAGCTGTTTTTT
>NA|NA|TRBJ1-4|TRBV28
CASKGDRYNEKLFF
TGTGCCAGCAAGGGGGATCGATATAATGAAAAACTGTTTTTT
>NA|NA|TRBJ1-2|TRBV18
CASSRQEAGYTF
TGTGCCAGCTCACGACAGGAGGCGGGCTACACCTTC
>NA|NA|TRBJ1-5|TRBV7-3
CASSLTRNQPQHF
TGTGCCAGCAGCTTAACCCGGAATCAGCCCCAGCATTTT
>NA|NA|TRBJ1-3|TRBV12-3/TRBV12-4
CASGWTAGNTIYF
TGTGCCAGCGGGTGGACAGCGGGAAACACCATATATTTT
>NA|TRBD1|TRBJ1-2|TRBV14
CASSPTGGSKGYTF
TGTGCCAGCAGTCCTACAGGGGGCTCGAAGGGCTACACCTTC
>NA|TRBD2|TRBJ2-7|TRBV2
CASSVRTLAGVFSYEQYF
TGTGCCAGCAGTGTGCGTACTCTAGCGGGGGTTTTTTCCTACGAGCAGTACTTC
>NA|TRBD2|TRBJ2-3|TRBV4-2
CASSQRRLAGASTDTQYF
TGTGCCAGCAGCCAACGCCGACTAGCGGGGGCTAGCACAGATACGCAGTATTTT
>NA|NA|TRBJ2-7|TRBV4-1
CASSQDATSYEQYF
TGCGCCAGCAGCCAAGATGCCACATCCTACGAGCAGTACTTC
>NA|TRBD2|TRBJ2-5|TRBV11-2
CASSPGTSWGETQYF
TGTGCCAGCAGCCCCGGGACTAGCTGGGGGGAGACCCAGTACTTC
>NA|NA|TRBJ1-1|TRBV27
CASSQGWGNTEAFF
TGTGCCAGCTCCCAGGGGTGGGGGAACACTGAAGCTTTCTTT
>NA|TRBD1|TRBJ2-7|TRBV5-4
CASSKPGQGHEQYF
TGTGCCAGCAGCAAGCCGGGACAGGGGCACGAGCAGTACTTC
>once|NA|TRBJ2-7|TRBV5-5
CASSSRTHTYEQYF
TGTGCCAGCAGCTCTAGGACACATACCTACGAGCAGTACTTC